These 7 T cell receptor beta chains originate from one sample sequenced in a study of blood T cells in healthy people across ages. The use of a sample-barcoded 5' primer and a J-beta primer mix characterized a second PCR of about 7 to 12 cycles. TCRdb processed the 5' RACE reads anew with MiXCR; each CDR3 protein has one entry. The sample consists of about 700,000 distinct CDR3 sequences, less than 40% of them appearing once. The specimen sequenced was blood. The source of these receptors is a woman older than 75 in good health.

This clonotype has a count of ten or more. The chain recombines TRBV6-6 with TRBJ1-4, with a tentative D call TRBD1 (5 bases). Germline V CDR1 and CDR2: MNHNY, SVGAGI (reference sequence). The CDR3 has 12 residues. Trimming removed 6 bases at V and 5 bases at J, with 7 bases between. CDR3 DNA: TGTGCCAGCAGCCGGGGGAATGAAAAACTGTTTTTT. This codes for CASSRGNEKLFF.

This clonotype was observed at least ten times. The chain links TRBV27 to TRBJ2-7; 7 bases are shared with TRBD1. CDR3 size: 14 residues. Germline V gene sequence: CDR1 MNHEY, CDR2 SMNVEV (reference sequence). V was clipped by 6 bases and J by 0 bases; unmatched bases: 5. CDR3 coding DNA: TGTGCCAGCAGCTCGGGACAGACCTCCTACGAGCAGTACTTC. Protein product: CASSSGQTSYEQYF.

The chain uses TRBV7-9 and TRBJ2-2, with TRBD2 identical over 7 bases. Germline V gene data show CDR1 as SEHNR and CDR2 as FQNEAQ (reference sequence). This CDR3 has 15 residues. V lost 5 bases to trimming and J lost 4 bases; unmatched junction nucleotides: 7. The CDR3 loop reads CASSASGVFTGELFF. CDR3 sequence (DNA): TGTGCCAGCAGCGCTAGCGGAGTGTTCACCGGGGAGCTGTTTTTT.

This clonotype was counted between two and nine times. One base away lies a much larger clone, so this may be a sequencing read error. This chain joins TRBV15 and TRBJ2-7; tentative D call: TRBD2 (7 bases). The CDR3 runs 15 residues. V lost 0 bases to trimming and J lost 5 bases, with 14 bases between them. CDR1 LNHNV and CDR2 YYDKDF come from the germline V gene (reference sequence). The CDR3 loop is CATSRERGASHEQYF. In DNA form, the CDR3 reads TGTGCCACCAGCAGAGAACGGGGGGCGTCCCACGAGCAGTACTTC.

This clonotype has ten or more counts. J is TRBJ2-7 and V is TRBV4-2; tentative D call: TRBD1 (6 bases). The germline CDR1 and CDR2 sequences are LGHNA and YNFKEQ. This CDR3 has 18 residues. The V end was cut by 0 bases, the J end by 4 bases, with 22 bases between. CDR3 sequence reads: CASSQEDNRAYPNYEQYF. In nucleotides, the CDR3 is TGTGCCAGCAGCCAAGAAGATAACAGGGCTTACCCGAATTACGAGCAGTACTTC.

This clonotype was counted at least ten times. The V gene is TRBV29-1, the J gene TRBJ1-2, with D possibly matching TRBD1 (5 bases). The germline V and J ends were trimmed by 4 bases and 7 bases, with 25 bases remaining between them. The germline gives CDR1 SQVTM, CDR2 ANQGSEA. The CDR3 contains 16 residues. CDR3 sequence (DNA): TGCAGCGTTGGCATCGGAGTGGTCAATCAGGGATCTGGCTACACCTTC. Its translation is CSVGIGVVNQGSGYTF.

This chain joins TRBV20-1 and TRBJ1-2; D perhaps matches TRBD1 (5 bases). Germline CDR1 DFQATT, CDR2 SNEGSKA (reference sequence). The length of the CDR3 is 12 residues. Trimming pared 5 bases from V and 4 bases from J, leaving 11 bases between. CDR3 DNA sequence: TGCAGTGCTGGCAGGGATAGCTATGGCTACACCTTC. Its protein product is CSAGRDSYGYTF.